The next 11 T cell receptor beta chains were all read from a single sample in a study of glioma-infiltrating T cells. TCR alpha and beta CDR3 regions were amplified from RNA using iRepertoire nested multiplex PCR. MiXCR, applied by TCRdb to the multiplex PCR reads, yields one record per CDR3 protein. The sample consists of around 130,000 distinct CDR3 sequences, approximately 26% of them appearing once. Sample: glioma tissue, nonneoplastic brain tissue, or PBMCs (not recorded which). All receptors come from a human donor with low-grade glioma or glioblastoma, undergoing nonglioma brain surgery, or in good health (not recorded which).

Regarding this clonotype: Germline is not matched at one junction end, which may reflect a read error. J is TRBJ2-1 and V is TRBV12-3 or TRBV12-4; a possible D gene is TRBD2 (5 bases). There are 11 residues in the CDR3. The CDR3 is CASSSDWGKAF. In nucleotides, the CDR3 is TGTGCCAGCAGTTCGGACTGGGGAAAGGCTTTC.

This clonotype was counted between two and nine times. The J gene is TRBJ2-1, the V gene TRBV7-6; possibly TRBD1 or TRBD2 for D (6 bases each). This CDR3 contains 12 residues. V was trimmed by 11 bases and J by 5 bases, leaving 13 bases between them. CDR1 is SGHVS, CDR2 FNYEAQ, per germline. CDR3 in DNA: TGTGCCCGCCGGGGGCGGGACAATGAGCAGTTCTTC. This encodes CARRGRDNEQFF.

The V call is TRBV18, the J call TRBJ1-2; 9 bases map to TRBD1. This CDR3 spans 15 amino acids. The J segment lost 3 bases and the V segment lost 6 bases, leaving 8 bases of the junction unmatched. Germline loops: CDR1 KGHSH, CDR2 LQKENI. In DNA form, the CDR3 reads TGTGCCAGCTCGCCCCAGGGACAGGGTGACTATGGCTACACCTTC. Translating gives CASSPQGQGDYGYTF.

The table lists this clonotype with a few counts. The rearrangement uses TRBV20-1 and TRBJ1-1; D not certain. V lost 3 bases, J lost 1 base, and 15 bases lay in between. Germline loops: CDR1 DFQATT, CDR2 SNEGSKA (reference sequence). The CDR3 is 15 residues long. The CDR3, as DNA: TGCAGTGCTAGGGACCCCGGGCTCGGGAACACTGAAGCTTTCTTT. As protein: CSARDPGLGNTEAFF.

The rearrangement links TRBV7-9 to TRBJ1-1; D gene unclear. Per germline, CDR1 SEHNR and CDR2 FQNEAQ (reference sequence). This CDR3 has 11 amino acids. V was trimmed by 0 bases and J by 6 bases, leaving 2 bases between them. The CDR3 protein is CASSLASEAFF. CDR3 nucleotide sequence: TGTGCCAGCAGCTTAGCGTCTGAAGCTTTCTTT.

The chain links TRBV19 to TRBJ1-6; 9 positions match TRBD1. This CDR3 contains 16 residues. In germline, CDR1 is LNHDA, CDR2 SQIVND (reference sequence). J gave up 5 bases and V 8 bases, and 10 bases lay outside the gene matches. CDR3 DNA: TGTGCCAGTGCGTTCCACCGGGACAGGGATAATTCACCCCTCCACTTT. Residues: CASAFHRDRDNSPLHF.

The table lists this clonotype with many counts. The genes are TRBV20-1 and TRBJ2-1; maybe TRBD2 (7 bases). Looked up from germline, CDR1 is DFQATT and CDR2 is SNEGSKA (reference sequence). Trimming took off 4 bases at V and 5 bases at J, with 18 bases between the two ends. CDR3 length: 15 amino acids. The DNA for the CDR3 is TGCAGTGCTAAGGGGGGGAGAAAAAAGCACAATGAGCAGTTCTTC. Translation: CSAKGGRKKHNEQFF.

The J gene is TRBJ2-3, the V gene TRBV7-2; weak D call: TRBD1 (5 bases). V gave up 6 bases and J gave up 5 bases, with 15 bases separating them. CDR3 length: 14 amino acids. Germline CDR1 and CDR2: SGHTA and FQGNSA. CDR3 sequence (DNA): TGTGCCAGCAGGGCTCTGGGGCATGAAGATACGCAGTATTTT. This encodes CASRALGHEDTQYF.

A word on this clonotype: Since a much larger clone is just one base distant, this may be a read error. The rearrangement uses TRBV20-1 and TRBJ1-5, with no clear D. V lost 4 bases and J lost 4, with 14 bases in between. The CDR3 is made up of 14 amino acids. Germline values: CDR1 DFQATT, CDR2 SNEGSKA (reference sequence). The CDR3 DNA reads as TGCAGTGCTATAGATCGAGGAGGGAATCAGCCCCAGCATTTT. Its protein is CSAIDRGGNQPQHF.

In its sample, this clonotype was seen a few times. The chain uses TRBV4-1 and TRBJ2-1; 10 positions match TRBD2. The junction had 11 bases not matched to a gene; V was cut back by 5 bases and J by 1 base. The CDR3 runs to 18 residues. Per germline, CDR1 MGHRA and CDR2 YSYEKL. The CDR3 DNA is TGCGCCAGCAGCGAAGGGGCTAGCGGGGGTCGTTCCTACAATGAGCAGTTCTTC. It codes for CASSEGASGGRSYNEQFF.

At least ten counts were recorded for this clonotype. The gene calls are TRBV20-1 and TRBJ1-1; D remains ambiguous. Trimming shortened V by 4 bases and J by 9 bases, and 27 bases separated the two germline ends. The germline V gene encodes CDR1 DFQATT and CDR2 SNEGSKA (reference sequence). The CDR3 loop spans 16 amino acids. The CDR3 bases are TGCAGTGCTACTACGTTGGCGGACCATAGGGCGCCGAAAGCTTTCTTT. Its translation is CSATTLADHRAPKAFF.